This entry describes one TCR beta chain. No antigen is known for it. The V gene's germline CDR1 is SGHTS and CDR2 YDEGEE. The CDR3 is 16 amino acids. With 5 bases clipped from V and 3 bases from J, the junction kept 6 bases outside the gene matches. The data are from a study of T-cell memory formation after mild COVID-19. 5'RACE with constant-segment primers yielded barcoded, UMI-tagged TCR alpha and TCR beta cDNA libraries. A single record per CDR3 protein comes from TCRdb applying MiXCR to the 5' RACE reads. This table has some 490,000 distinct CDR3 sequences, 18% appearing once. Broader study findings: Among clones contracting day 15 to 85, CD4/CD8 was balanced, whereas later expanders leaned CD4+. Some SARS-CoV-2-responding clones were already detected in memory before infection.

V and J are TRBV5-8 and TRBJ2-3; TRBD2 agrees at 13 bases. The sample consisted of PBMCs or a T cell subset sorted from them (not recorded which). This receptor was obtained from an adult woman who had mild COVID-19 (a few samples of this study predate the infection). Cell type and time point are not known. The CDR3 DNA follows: TGTGCCAGCAGTTTCGGACTAGCGGGAGCGACAGATACGCAGTATTTT. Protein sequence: CASSFGLAGATDTQYF.